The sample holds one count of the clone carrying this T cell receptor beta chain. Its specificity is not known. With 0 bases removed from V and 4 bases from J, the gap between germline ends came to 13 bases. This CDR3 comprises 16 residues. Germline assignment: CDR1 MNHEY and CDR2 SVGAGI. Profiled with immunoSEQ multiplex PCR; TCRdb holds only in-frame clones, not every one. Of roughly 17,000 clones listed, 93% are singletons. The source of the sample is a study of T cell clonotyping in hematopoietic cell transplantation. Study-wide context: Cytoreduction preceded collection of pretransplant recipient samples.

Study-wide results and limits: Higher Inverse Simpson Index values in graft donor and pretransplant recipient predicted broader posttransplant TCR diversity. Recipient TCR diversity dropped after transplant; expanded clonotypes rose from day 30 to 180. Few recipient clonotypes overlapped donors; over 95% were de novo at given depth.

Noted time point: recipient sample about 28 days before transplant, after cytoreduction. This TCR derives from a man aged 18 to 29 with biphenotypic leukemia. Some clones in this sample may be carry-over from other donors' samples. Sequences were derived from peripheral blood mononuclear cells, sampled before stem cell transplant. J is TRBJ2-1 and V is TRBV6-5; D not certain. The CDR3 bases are TGTGCCAGCAGTTACTCGCGGCCGGTCCTTTACAATGAGCAGTTCTTC. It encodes CASSYSRPVLYNEQFF.